Listed below are T cell receptor beta chains from one sample, sequenced in a study of blood T cell repertoires in COVID-19. Produced via immunoSEQ multiplex PCR; TCRdb's table is partial and in-frame only. Among roughly 200,000 clones listed, approximately 91% were seen once. Source material: peripheral blood. The receptors were sampled from a woman aged 35 to 49 who had recovered from COVID-19. The CDR3 runs from the conserved cysteine through the conserved F or W. A D gene is named only where the DNA matches it firmly. Size tells how often a clone was seen (once, few, many) or the class of an expanded clone, and some rows leave it out.

CDR3 length | D gene | J gene | clone size | V gene | CDR3 protein | CDR3 DNA
12 | - | TRBJ2-3 | - | TRBV7-8 | CASSLREDTQYF | TGTGCCAGCAGCTTACGAGAGGATACGCAGTATTTT
18 | - | TRBJ1-5 | - | TRBV4-2 | CASSQDRPRRDGNQPQHF | TGTGCCAGCAGCCAGGATCGCCCCCGGAGGGACGGCAATCAGCCCCAGCATTTT
19 | TRBD1 | TRBJ1-1 | - | TRBV7-8 | CASSLARGQGTHRSTEAFF | TGTGCCAGCAGCTTAGCGCGGGGACAGGGCACCCATCGGAGCACTGAAGCTTTCTTT
14 | TRBD2 | TRBJ2-7 | once | TRBV19 | CASRASGSSYEQYF | TGTGCCAGTAGAGCTAGCGGGAGCTCCTACGAGCAGTACTTC
16 | TRBD1 | TRBJ1-2 | - | TRBV6-1 | CASSEIGQGENYGYTF | TGTGCCAGCAGTGAAATTGGGCAGGGGGAGAACTATGGCTACACCTTC
14 | - | TRBJ2-7 | - | TRBV28 | CASSLTGTSYEQYF | TGTGCCAGCAGTTTGACTGGTACATCCTACGAGCAGTACTTC
13 | - | TRBJ2-1 | - | TRBV28 | CASVDSSYNERFF | TGTGCCAGCGTTGACAGCTCCTACAATGAGCGGTTCTTC
13 | - | TRBJ2-5 | - | TRBV27 | CASKRGLEETQYF | TGTGCCAGCAAGAGGGGACTTGAAGAGACCCAGTACTTC
15 | - | TRBJ2-1 | - | TRBV6-2/TRBV6-3 | CASSPPGTVYNEQFF | TGTGCCAGCAGCCCCCCCGGGACTGTTTACAATGAGCAGTTCTTC
12 | - | TRBJ1-1 | - | TRBV11-3 | CASSPAGGRTFF | TGTGCCAGCAGTCCGGCGGGGGGGAGGACTTTCTTT
13 | - | TRBJ2-5 | - | TRBV11-2 | CASSLDRQETQYF | TGTGCCAGCAGCTTAGACAGACAAGAGACCCAGTACTTC
14 | - | TRBJ1-1 | - | TRBV15 | CATSRDRVNTEAFF | TGTGCCACCAGCAGAGATCGAGTGAACACTGAAGCTTTCTTT
13 | TRBD2 | TRBJ2-1 | - | TRBV5-4 | CASSLTGGYEQFF | TGTGCCAGCAGCCTCACGGGGGGATATGAGCAGTTCTTC
13 | - | TRBJ1-1 | - | TRBV12-3/TRBV12-4 | CASRRITNTEAFF | TGTGCCAGCAGGCGGATTACGAACACTGAAGCTTTCTTT
14 | - | TRBJ2-7 | - | TRBV5-6 | CASSLTSPVDEQYF | TGTGCCAGCAGCCTTACTAGCCCGGTCGACGAGCAGTACTTC
15 | - | TRBJ2-7 | few | TRBV4-3 | CASSQERGYLYEQYF | TGCGCCAGCAGCCAAGAAAGGGGTTACCTCTACGAGCAGTACTTC
15 | TRBD1 | TRBJ1-6 | - | TRBV19 | CASSTLGTGDSPLHF | TGTGCCAGTAGTACTCTCGGGACAGGCGATTCACCCCTCCACTTT
13 | - | TRBJ2-1 | - | TRBV28 | CASTGGIYNEQFF | TGTGCCAGCACCGGCGGGATTTACAATGAGCAGTTCTTC
17 | TRBD1 | TRBJ1-5 | - | TRBV7-2 | CASSLMVGTGGPQPQHF | TGTGCCAGCAGCCTGATGGTTGGGACAGGGGGACCTCAGCCCCAGCATTTT